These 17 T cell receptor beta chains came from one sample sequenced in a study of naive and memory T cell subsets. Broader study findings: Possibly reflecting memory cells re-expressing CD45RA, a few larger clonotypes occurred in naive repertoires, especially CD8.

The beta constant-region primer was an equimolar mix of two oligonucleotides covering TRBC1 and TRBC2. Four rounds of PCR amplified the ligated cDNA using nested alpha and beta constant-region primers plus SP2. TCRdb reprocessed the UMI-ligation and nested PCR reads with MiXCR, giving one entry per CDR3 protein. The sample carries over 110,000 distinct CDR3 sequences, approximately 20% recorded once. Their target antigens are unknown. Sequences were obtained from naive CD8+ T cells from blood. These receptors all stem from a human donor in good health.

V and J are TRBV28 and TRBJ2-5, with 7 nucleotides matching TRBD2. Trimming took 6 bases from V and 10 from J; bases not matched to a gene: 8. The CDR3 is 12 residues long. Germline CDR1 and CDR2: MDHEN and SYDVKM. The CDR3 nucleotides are TGTGCCAGCAGCCCCCGTTTAGCGGGCCAGTACTTC. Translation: CASSPRLAGQYF.

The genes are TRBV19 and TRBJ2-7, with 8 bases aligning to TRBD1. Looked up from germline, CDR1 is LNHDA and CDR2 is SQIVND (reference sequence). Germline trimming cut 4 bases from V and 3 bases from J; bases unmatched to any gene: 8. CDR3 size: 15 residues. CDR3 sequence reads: CASSTPGQGVYEQYF. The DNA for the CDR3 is TGTGCCAGTAGTACCCCCGGACAGGGAGTCTACGAGCAGTACTTC.

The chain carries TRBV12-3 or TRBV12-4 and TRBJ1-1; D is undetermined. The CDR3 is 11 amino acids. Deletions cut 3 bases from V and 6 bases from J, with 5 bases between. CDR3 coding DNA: TGTGCCAGCAGTTTCGCGGCTGAAGCTTTCTTT. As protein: CASSFAAEAFF.

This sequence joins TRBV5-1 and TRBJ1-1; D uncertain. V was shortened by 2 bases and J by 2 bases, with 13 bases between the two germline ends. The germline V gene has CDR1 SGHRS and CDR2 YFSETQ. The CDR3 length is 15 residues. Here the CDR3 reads CASSFYPDLNTEAFF. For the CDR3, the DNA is TGCGCCAGCAGCTTTTACCCAGACCTAAACACTGAAGCTTTCTTT.

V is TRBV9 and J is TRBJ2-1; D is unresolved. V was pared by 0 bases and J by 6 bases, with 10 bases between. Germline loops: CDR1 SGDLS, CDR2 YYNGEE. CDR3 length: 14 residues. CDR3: CASSVGELVNEQFF. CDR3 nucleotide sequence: TGTGCCAGCAGCGTAGGCGAGCTTGTCAATGAGCAGTTCTTC.

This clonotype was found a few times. The CDR3 bases are TGCGCCAGCAGCCGGACAGGGTCGACCGAGCAGTACTTC. This gives the protein CASSRTGSTEQYF. The chain employs TRBV4-1 and TRBJ2-7; 8 bases match TRBD1. V lost 4 bases to trimming and J lost 6 bases; unmatched junction nucleotides: 5. Germline V CDR1 and CDR2: MGHRA, YSYEKL. The CDR3 length is 13 residues.

The CDR3 bases are TGTGCCAGCAGTGAATATGTCACAGGATCGAATGAAAAACTGTTTTTT. Its translation is CASSEYVTGSNEKLFF. V usage is TRBV6-1 and J usage is TRBJ1-4, with D perhaps TRBD1 (5 bases). V shed 2 bases and J shed 5 bases, with 15 bases lying between them. The CDR3 has 16 amino acids. CDR1 and CDR2 from the germline V gene are MNHNS and SASEGT.

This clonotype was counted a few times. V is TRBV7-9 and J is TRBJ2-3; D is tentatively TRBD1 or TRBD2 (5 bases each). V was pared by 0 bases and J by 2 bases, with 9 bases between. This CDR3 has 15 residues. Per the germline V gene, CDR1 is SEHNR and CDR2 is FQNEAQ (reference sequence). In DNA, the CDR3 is TGTGCCAGCAGCTTAGCTCAGGGAGACACAGATACGCAGTATTTT. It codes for CASSLAQGDTDTQYF.

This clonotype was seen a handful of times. The CDR3 DNA reads as TGTGCCAGCAGCCCTAGCGGGAGGGGCAATGAGCAGTTCTTC. The encoded protein is CASSPSGRGNEQFF. The V call is TRBV13, the J call TRBJ2-1, with 12 bases matching TRBD2. J lost 6 bases, V lost 5 bases, and 2 bases had no gene match. Germline CDR1 reads PRHDT; CDR2 reads FYEKMQ (reference sequence). The CDR3 is 14 amino acids.

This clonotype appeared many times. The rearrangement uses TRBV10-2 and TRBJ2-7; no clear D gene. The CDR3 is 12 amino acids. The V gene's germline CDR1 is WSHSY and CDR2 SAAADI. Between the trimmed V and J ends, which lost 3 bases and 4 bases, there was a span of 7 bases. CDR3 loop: CASSEAGYEQYF. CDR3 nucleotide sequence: TGCGCCAGCAGTGAAGCTGGATACGAGCAGTACTTC.

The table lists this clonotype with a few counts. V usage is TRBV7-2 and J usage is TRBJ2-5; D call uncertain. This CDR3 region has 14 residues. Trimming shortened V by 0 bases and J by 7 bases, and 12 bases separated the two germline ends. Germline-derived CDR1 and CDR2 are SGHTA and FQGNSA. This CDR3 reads CASSLAYSGGTQYF. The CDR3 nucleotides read TGTGCCAGCAGCTTAGCGTATAGTGGTGGGACCCAGTACTTC.

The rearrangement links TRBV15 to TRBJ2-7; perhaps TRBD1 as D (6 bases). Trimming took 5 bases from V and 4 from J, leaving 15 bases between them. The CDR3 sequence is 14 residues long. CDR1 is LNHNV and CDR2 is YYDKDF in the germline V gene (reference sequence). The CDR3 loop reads CATSGETQGYEQYF. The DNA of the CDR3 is TGTGCCACCAGCGGGGAGACTCAGGGGTACGAGCAGTACTTC.

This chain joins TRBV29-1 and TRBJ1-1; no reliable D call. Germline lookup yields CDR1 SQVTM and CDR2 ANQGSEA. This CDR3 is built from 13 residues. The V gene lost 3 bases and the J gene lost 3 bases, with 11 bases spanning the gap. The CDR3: CSVEGPLYTEAFF. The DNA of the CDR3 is TGCAGCGTTGAGGGCCCCTTGTACACTGAAGCTTTCTTT.

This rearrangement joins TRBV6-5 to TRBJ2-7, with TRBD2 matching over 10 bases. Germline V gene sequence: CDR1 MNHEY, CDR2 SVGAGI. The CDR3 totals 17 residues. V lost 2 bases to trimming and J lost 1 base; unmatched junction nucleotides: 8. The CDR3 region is CASSYVLLAGPSYEQYF. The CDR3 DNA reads TGTGCCAGCAGTTACGTCCTACTAGCGGGGCCGTCCTACGAGCAGTACTTC.

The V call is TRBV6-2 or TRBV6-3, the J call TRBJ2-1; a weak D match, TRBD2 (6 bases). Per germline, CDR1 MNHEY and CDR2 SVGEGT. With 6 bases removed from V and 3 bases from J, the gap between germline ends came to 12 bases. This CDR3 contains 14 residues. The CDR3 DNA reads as TGTGCCAGCAGCCCAGGACTATTCTACAATGAGCAGTTCTTC. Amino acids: CASSPGLFYNEQFF.

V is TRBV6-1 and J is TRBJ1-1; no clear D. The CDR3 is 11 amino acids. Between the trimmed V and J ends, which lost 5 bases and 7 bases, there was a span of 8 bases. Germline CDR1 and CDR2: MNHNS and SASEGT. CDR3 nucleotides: TGTGCCAGCAGTAACGATGGTGAAGCTTTCTTT. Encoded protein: CASSNDGEAFF.

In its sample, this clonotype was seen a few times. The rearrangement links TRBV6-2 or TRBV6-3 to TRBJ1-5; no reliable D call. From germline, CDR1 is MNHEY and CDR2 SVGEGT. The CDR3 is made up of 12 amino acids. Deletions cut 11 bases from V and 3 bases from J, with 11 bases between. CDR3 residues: CAAKEDNQPQHF. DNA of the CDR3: TGTGCCGCGAAAGAAGACAATCAGCCCCAGCATTTT.